These 6 T cell receptor beta chains were all obtained from the same sample, sequenced in a study of tissue T cells after allogeneic stem cell transplantation. The table came from immunoSEQ multiplex PCR; TCRdb's copy has only in-frame clones and leaves some out. The sample holds 20,000 to 25,000 clones, around 70% seen once. Sequences were obtained from spleen. These receptors were collected from a female BALB/c mouse in good health. The strain's MHC type: H2-d.

About this clone: These gene names are mouse names. Read data end 1 residue before the CDR3 end; the end is taken from the germline J gene. The rearrangement uses TRBV19 and TRBJ2-4, with D tentatively TRBD2 (5 bases). Germline CDR1 FNHDT, CDR2 SITEND (reference sequence). V lost 2 bases, J lost 0 bases, and 7 bases lay in between. The CDR3 contains 14 residues. CDR3 protein: CASSMLGSQNTLYF. The DNA read from the CDR3 is TGTGCCAGCAGTATGCTGGGAAGTCAAAACACCTTGTAC.

Note on this clone: The gene symbols are mouse symbols. The read stops 1 residue short of the end of the CDR3; the missing end is completed from the germline J gene. The chain has TRBV29 and TRBJ2-3, with 10 bases aligning to TRBD2. From germline, CDR1 is MSHET and CDR2 SYDVDS. The trim removed 8 bases at V and 3 bases at J, leaving 5 bases unmatched. This CDR3 region has 14 residues. CDR3 protein: CASPGGASAETLYF. CDR3 bases read: TGTGCTAGCCCTGGGGGGGCGAGCGCAGAAACGCTGTAT.

A remark on this clone: Gene labels here are mouse ones. The read halts 1 residue ahead of the CDR3 end, with the missing end drawn from the germline J gene. The chain has TRBV1 and TRBJ2-2; 8 bases are shared with TRBD1. The ends lost 4 bases at V and 3 bases at J; junction bases unmatched: 7. In germline, CDR1 is NSQYPW, CDR2 LRSPGD (reference sequence). The CDR3 consists of 16 residues. CDR3 amino acids: CTCSVQGARDTGQLYF. CDR3 DNA, as far as it was read: TGCACCTGCAGTGTCCAGGGGGCGCGAGACACCGGGCAGCTCTAC.

As concerns this clone: Gene and germline names: mouse. Read sequence stops 1 residue before the CDR3 end, and the germline J gene provides the missing end. The V and J genes are TRBV31 and TRBJ1-2; D is uncertain. Germline lookup yields CDR1 GKSSPN and CDR2 SITVG. The CDR3 has 13 amino acids. Trimming left V 0 bases short and J 2 bases short, with 7 bases between. The CDR3 DNA, read in part, is TGTGCCTGGAGTCTGTCACGGAACTCCGACTACACC. Translated: CAWSLSRNSDYT. In full, the CDR3 reads CAWSLSRNSDYTF.

To note about this clone: Gene and germline names: mouse. The read gets to within 1 residue of the CDR3 end, and the germline J gene fills in the rest. The chain combines TRBV2 with TRBJ2-2, with D possibly being TRBD2 (6 bases). The germline CDR1 and CDR2 sequences are LGHNA and YSYQKL. CDR3 length equals 16 residues. Between the trimmed V and J ends, which lost 0 bases and 0 bases, there was a span of 8 bases. Incomplete CDR3 DNA: TGTGCCAGCAGCCAAGATGGGGGTGCAAACACCGGGCAGCTCTAC. This gives the protein CASSQDGGANTGQLY. From start to end, the CDR3 is CASSQDGGANTGQLYF.

A few counts support this clone. Mouse gene names and germline throughout. The CDR3 is cut off 1 residue early in the read; its end comes from the germline J gene. The chain employs TRBV2 and TRBJ2-7, with 11 bases fitting TRBD2. Unmatched junction bases numbered 1, after V lost 1 base and J lost 2 bases. The CDR3 is made up of 15 amino acids. Germline V CDR1 and CDR2: LGHNA, YSYQKL. Partial CDR3 DNA: TGTGCCAGCAGCCAAGGGACTGGGGGGCCCTATGAACAGTAC. Protein: CASSQGTGGPYEQY. The whole CDR3 region reads CASSQGTGGPYEQYF.